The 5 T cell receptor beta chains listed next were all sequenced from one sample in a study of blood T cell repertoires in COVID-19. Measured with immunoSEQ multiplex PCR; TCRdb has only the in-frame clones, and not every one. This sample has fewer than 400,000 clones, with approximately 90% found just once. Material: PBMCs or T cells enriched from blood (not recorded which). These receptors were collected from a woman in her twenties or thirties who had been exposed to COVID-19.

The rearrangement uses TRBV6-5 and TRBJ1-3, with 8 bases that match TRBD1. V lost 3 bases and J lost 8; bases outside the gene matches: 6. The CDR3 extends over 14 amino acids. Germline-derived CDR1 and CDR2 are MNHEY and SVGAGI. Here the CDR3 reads CASSYRTGLDTIYF. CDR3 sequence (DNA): TGTGCCAGCAGTTATCGGACAGGGCTGGACACCATATATTTT.

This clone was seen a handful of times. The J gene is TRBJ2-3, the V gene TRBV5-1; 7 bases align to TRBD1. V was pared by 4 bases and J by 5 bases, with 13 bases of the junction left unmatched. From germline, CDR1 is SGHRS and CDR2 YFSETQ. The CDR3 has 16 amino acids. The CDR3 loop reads CASSGTGTATRDTQYF. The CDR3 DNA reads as TGCGCCAGCAGCGGGACCGGGACAGCGACGAGAGATACGCAGTATTTT.

CDR3 in DNA: TGTGCCAGCAGCTATCCCAGGCAGACAACTAATGAAAAACTGTTTTTT. Protein: CASSYPRQTTNEKLFF. V and J are TRBV7-9 and TRBJ1-4; D ambiguous. The CDR3 consists of 16 residues. Germline V gene lookup returns CDR1 SEHNR and CDR2 FQNEAQ (reference sequence). V was pared by 4 bases and J by 0 bases, with 12 bases between.

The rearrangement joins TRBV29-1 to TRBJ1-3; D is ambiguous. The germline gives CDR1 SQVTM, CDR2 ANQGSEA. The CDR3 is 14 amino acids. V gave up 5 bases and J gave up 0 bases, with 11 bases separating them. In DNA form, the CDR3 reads TGCAGCGTTCTGGGCACCTACTCTGGAAACACCATATATTTT. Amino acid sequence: CSVLGTYSGNTIYF. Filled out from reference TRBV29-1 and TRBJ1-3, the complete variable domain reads SAVISQKPSRDICQRGTSLTIQCQVDSQVTMMFWYRQQPGQSLTLIATANQGSEATYESGFVIDKFPISRPNLTFSTLTVSNMSPEDSSIYLCSVLGTYSGNTIYFGEGSWLTVV.

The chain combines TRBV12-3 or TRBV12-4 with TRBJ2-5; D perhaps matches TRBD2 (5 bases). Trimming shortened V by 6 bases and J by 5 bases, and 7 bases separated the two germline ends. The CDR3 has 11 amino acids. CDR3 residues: CASRLVETQYF. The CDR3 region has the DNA TGTGCCAGCAGACTAGTTGAGACCCAGTACTTC.